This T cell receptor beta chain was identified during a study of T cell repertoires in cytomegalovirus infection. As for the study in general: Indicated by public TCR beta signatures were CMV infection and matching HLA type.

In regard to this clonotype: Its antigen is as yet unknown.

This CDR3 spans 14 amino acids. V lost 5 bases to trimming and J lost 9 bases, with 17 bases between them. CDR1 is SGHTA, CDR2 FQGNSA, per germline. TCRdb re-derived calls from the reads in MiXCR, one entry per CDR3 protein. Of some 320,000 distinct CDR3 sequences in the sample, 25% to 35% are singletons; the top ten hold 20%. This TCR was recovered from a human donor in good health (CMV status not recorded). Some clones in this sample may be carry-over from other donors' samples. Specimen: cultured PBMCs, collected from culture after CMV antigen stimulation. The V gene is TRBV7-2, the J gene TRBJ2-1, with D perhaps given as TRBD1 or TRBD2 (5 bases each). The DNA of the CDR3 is TGTGCCAGCAGCCCCGCCGGACTTGACAGTGAGCAGTTCTTC. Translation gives CASSPAGLDSEQFF.